The clone carrying this T cell receptor beta chain was seen at least ten times. Its antigen remains unidentified. Unique molecular identifiers were incorporated during preparation of the TCRbeta library. TCRdb reprocessed the PCR reads with MiXCR, giving one entry per CDR3 protein. The profile shows roughly 300,000 distinct CDR3 sequences, roughly 11% of them singletons. The sample belongs to a study of T-cell reconstitution after alpha-beta-depleted transplantation in children. This CDR3 has 15 amino acids. Germline trimming cut 4 bases from V and 9 bases from J; bases unmatched to any gene: 12. Germline CDR1 is SQVTM and CDR2 is ANQGSEA. The study's findings and limits: T-cell counts and diversity were attributed mostly to newly produced T cells one year after transplant. It was surviving recipient T cells and thymic progenitors that gave some patients high TCRbeta diversity at day 60. Two months or so post-transplant, alpha-beta T cells reportedly derived from several hundred expanded graft clones.

This receptor was identified in a male patient under 10 years old who had a stem cell transplant for chronic granulomatous disease, so the T cells may come from the graft donor. The gene calls are TRBV29-1 and TRBJ2-1, with 10 bases lining up with TRBD1. The sample was peripheral blood, taken 180 days after TCRalphabeta/CD19-depleted stem cell transplant. In DNA form, the CDR3 reads TGCAGCGTTGTGGGGCGGACAGGGGGACGTGGTGAGCAGTTCTTC. Translating it yields CSVVGRTGGRGEQFF.